The T cell receptor (beta chain) under discussion was sequenced for a study of shared clonotypes between healthy human individuals. Findings of the study overall: Blood alone was sampled, and tissue repertoires likely differ.

Clones were read by immunoSEQ multiplex PCR, and TCRdb kept only the in-frame ones, dropping some. Of millions of clones detected, about 95% appear once; the ten largest clones hold 1% to 1.3%. Points on this clone: Antigen specificity is unknown.

The CDR3 has 13 amino acids. Trimming removed 0 bases from V and 2 bases from J, with 4 bases in between. Germline CDR1 reads SQVTM; CDR2 reads ANQGSEA. Terminally differentiated effector memory CD45RA+ cells were left out of the naive CD8 fraction, which was CD45RO-negative and positively selected for CCR7. Donors had no recently reported acute infections or vaccinations and were HIV-negative. The chain employs TRBV29-1 and TRBJ2-2; D is undetermined. The TCR was taken from a man aged 18-30 years in good health. The sample taken for sequencing was naive CD8+ T cells sorted from blood. The chain's CDR3 is CSVEETNTGELFF. Written as DNA, the CDR3 is TGCAGCGTTGAAGAGACAAACACCGGGGAGCTGTTTTTT.